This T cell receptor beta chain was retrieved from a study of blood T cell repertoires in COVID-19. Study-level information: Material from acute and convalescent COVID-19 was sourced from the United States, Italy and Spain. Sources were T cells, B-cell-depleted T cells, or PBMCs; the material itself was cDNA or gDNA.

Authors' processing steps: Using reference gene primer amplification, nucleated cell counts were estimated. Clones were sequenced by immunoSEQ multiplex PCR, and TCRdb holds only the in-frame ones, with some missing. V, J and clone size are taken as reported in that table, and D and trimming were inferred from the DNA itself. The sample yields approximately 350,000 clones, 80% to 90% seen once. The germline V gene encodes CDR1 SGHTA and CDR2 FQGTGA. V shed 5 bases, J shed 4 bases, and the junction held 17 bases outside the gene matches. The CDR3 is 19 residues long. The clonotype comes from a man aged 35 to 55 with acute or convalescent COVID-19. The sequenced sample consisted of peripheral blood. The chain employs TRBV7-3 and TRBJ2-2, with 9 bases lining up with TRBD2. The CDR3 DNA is TGTGCCAGCAGCCGTACTGGTTTAGCGGGAGTTTCGGTCACCGGGGAGCTGTTTTTT. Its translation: CASSRTGLAGVSVTGELFF.